The 18 T cell receptor beta chains reported below all come from one sample, sequenced in a study of cytomegalovirus exposure and HLA in healthy donors. 13 Jbeta primers and 60 Vbeta primers were used for the PCR. Assay used: immunoSEQ multiplex PCR; TCRdb lists only in-frame clones, some missing. The table lists over 80,000 clones, 65% to 75% of them singletons. The sequenced sample consisted of PBMCs. The origin of the receptors is a female donor in good health and CMV-seropositive.

The V gene is TRBV6-6, the J gene TRBJ1-4; TRBD1 aligns across 10 bases. The CDR3 loop spans 12 amino acids. Germline CDR1 is MNHNY and CDR2 is SVGAGI (reference sequence). The ends lost 8 bases at V and 7 bases at J; junction bases unmatched: 1. CDR3 DNA: TGTGCCAGCCGGGACAGGGGTGAAAAACTGTTTTTT. Protein sequence: CASRDRGEKLFF.

V usage is TRBV5-1 and J usage is TRBJ2-7; possible D gene TRBD1, 6 bases. Between the trimmed V and J ends, which lost 0 bases and 2 bases, there was a span of 18 bases. From germline, CDR1 is SGHRS and CDR2 YFSETQ. This CDR3 has 17 residues. DNA for the CDR3: TGCGCCAGCAGCTTGGCTCTCTCAGGGGTCACAACCTACGAGCAGTACTTC. This encodes CASSLALSGVTTYEQYF.

This clone occurred once. The rearrangement uses TRBV30 and TRBJ2-3; 8 bases fit TRBD1. The CDR3 is 15 amino acids. Germline CDR1 is GTSNPN and CDR2 is SVGIG (reference sequence). Unmatched junction bases numbered 7, after V lost 1 base and J lost 4 bases. CDR3 amino acids: CAWSGSTGVADTQYF. The CDR3 bases are TGTGCCTGGAGTGGATCGACAGGGGTCGCAGATACGCAGTATTTT.

A few counts support this clone. The chain carries TRBV5-1 and TRBJ1-1; a weak D match, TRBD1 (6 bases). The V and J ends lost 4 bases and 2 bases respectively, with 15 bases between them. The germline CDR1 and CDR2 sequences are SGHRS and YFSETQ. CDR3 length: 15 residues. CDR3 sequence reads: CASSDGTNYNTEAFF. The CDR3 DNA sequence: TGCGCCAGCAGCGATGGGACAAACTATAACACTGAAGCTTTCTTT.

This chain links TRBV2 with TRBJ1-4, with D maybe TRBD1 (6 bases). The V end lost 6 bases, the J end lost 8 bases, and 13 bases lay between the germline ends. This CDR3 has 13 residues. The germline V gene has CDR1 SNHLY and CDR2 FYNNEI. As DNA, the CDR3 is TGTGCCAGCAGCCCAGGGGTAGTCGAAAAACTGTTTTTT. Its protein product is CASSPGVVEKLFF.

The V call is TRBV30, the J call TRBJ2-7; 9 bases align to TRBD1. The CDR3 runs to 14 residues. Germline V gene sequence: CDR1 GTSNPN, CDR2 SVGIG (reference sequence). After removal of 1 base from V and 3 bases from J, the junction contained 4 bases not matched to a gene. The CDR3 sequence: CAWSGGQGFYEQYF. The CDR3 nucleotides read TGTGCCTGGAGTGGAGGACAGGGGTTCTACGAGCAGTACTTC.

This clone was seen only a few times. The V call is TRBV11-2, the J call TRBJ1-1; D not resolved. Germline-derived CDR1 and CDR2 are SGHAT and FQNNGV. The ends were cut back, 3 bases at V and 1 base at J, with 12 bases in the middle. The CDR3 consists of 15 residues. CDR3 loop: CASSLPPARNTEAFF. The CDR3 bases are TGTGCCAGCAGCTTGCCACCTGCCAGGAACACTGAAGCTTTCTTT.

The CDR3 DNA is TGTGCCAGCAGACTCGGGACTAGCGGAGATACGCAGTATTTT. It codes for CASRLGTSGDTQYF. The V call is TRBV7-9, the J call TRBJ2-3; 11 bases line up with TRBD2. The CDR3 covers 14 residues. V was clipped by 6 bases and J by 5 bases; unmatched bases: 4. Germline V CDR1 and CDR2: SEHNR, FQNEAQ (reference sequence).

The chain is built from TRBV2 and TRBJ1-5; D remains unclear. The V end was cut by 7 bases, the J end by 2 bases, with 18 bases between. The CDR3 loop spans 16 amino acids. The germline CDR1 and CDR2 sequences are SNHLY and FYNNEI. The CDR3 DNA follows: TGTGCCAGCACCCCCCGGTCCCACCCTGGCAATCAGCCCCAGCATTTT. Encoded protein: CASTPRSHPGNQPQHF.

The V and J genes are TRBV2 and TRBJ2-3, with D maybe TRBD1 (6 bases). With 11 bases removed from V and 2 bases from J, the gap between germline ends came to 17 bases. The germline V gene has CDR1 SNHLY and CDR2 FYNNEI. The CDR3 spans 14 residues. The CDR3, as DNA: TGTGCCCTACCAATACAGGGTTCCACAGATACGCAGTATTTT. Its protein is CALPIQGSTDTQYF.

The chain has TRBV11-2 and TRBJ2-2; a possible D gene is TRBD1 (6 bases). The germline gives CDR1 SGHAT, CDR2 FQNNGV. The CDR3 has 15 amino acids. V lost 1 base to trimming and J lost 8 bases, with 14 bases between them. The CDR3 reads CASSLVGGALGELFF. CDR3 in DNA: TGTGCCAGCAGCTTAGTTGGGGGCGCGTTAGGGGAGCTGTTTTTT.

DNA of the CDR3: TGTGCCTGGAACCCTCCACAGGGGGCAAATTCACCCCTCCACTTT. Amino acids: CAWNPPQGANSPLHF. The chain links TRBV30 to TRBJ1-6; 9 bases match TRBD1. The CDR3 is made up of 15 amino acids. The V gene's germline CDR1 is GTSNPN and CDR2 SVGIG (reference sequence). Trimming at V came to 4 bases and at J to 7 bases, leaving 8 bases not matched to a gene. The variable domain in full, with the rest retrieved from reference TRBV30 and TRBJ1-6, is SQTIHQWPATLVQPVGSPLSLECTVEGTSNPNLYWYRQAAGRGLQLLFYSVGIGQISSEVPQNLSASRPQDRQFILSSKKLLLSDSGFYLCAWNPPQGANSPLHFGNGTRLTVT.

This clone was detected only a few times. The chain has TRBV11-1 and TRBJ2-2; TRBD2 matches at 10 bases. Unmatched junction bases numbered 13, after V lost 8 bases and J lost 7 bases. CDR3 size: 16 residues. CDR1 SGHAT and CDR2 FQDESV come from the germline V gene (reference sequence). The CDR3 bases are TGTGCCAGCCTGGCTAGCGGGAGTGGAGGAATCGGGGAGCTGTTTTTT. It is translated as CASLASGSGGIGELFF.

The chain links TRBV7-8 to TRBJ1-4, with D hard to call. CDR3 length: 12 residues. Trimming shortened V by 2 bases and J by 11 bases, and 9 bases separated the two germline ends. From germline, CDR1 is SGHVS and CDR2 FQNEAQ. The CDR3 sequence: CASSLPLEKLFF. For the CDR3, the DNA is TGTGCCAGCAGCTTACCGCTGGAGAAACTGTTTTTT.

The chain has TRBV5-1 and TRBJ1-2; D gene ambiguous. Germline V CDR1 and CDR2: SGHRS, YFSETQ. CDR3 length: 13 residues. Deletions cut 5 bases from V and 3 bases from J, with 11 bases between. The CDR3 sequence is CASRPTGDYGYTF. The CDR3 nucleotides read TGCGCCAGCAGACCCACGGGAGACTATGGCTACACCTTC.

This chain joins TRBV4-1 and TRBJ1-2, with D perhaps TRBD1 (5 bases). CDR1 is MGHRA and CDR2 is YSYEKL in the germline V gene. There are 13 residues in the CDR3. The V and J ends lost 5 bases and 7 bases respectively, with 14 bases between them. CDR3 in DNA: TGCGCCAGCAGCTTTGGGGCAGGGCCTGGCTACACCTTC. It translates to CASSFGAGPGYTF.

The J gene is TRBJ2-7, the V gene TRBV5-1; 7 positions agree with TRBD1. The CDR3 extends over 16 amino acids. J lost 4 bases, V lost 1 base, and 11 bases had no gene match. CDR1 is SGHRS and CDR2 is YFSETQ in the germline V gene. As DNA, the CDR3 is TGCGCCAGCAGCTTGCAAGCCGGGACAGAGGGTTACGAGCAGTACTTC. This encodes CASSLQAGTEGYEQYF.

Only one count was recorded for this clone. The chain is built from TRBV4-2 and TRBJ2-6; 8 bases line up with TRBD1. The trim removed 1 base at V and 1 base at J, leaving 6 bases unmatched. The CDR3 loop spans 18 amino acids. CDR1 and CDR2 (germline): LGHNA, YNFKEQ. The CDR3 sequence is CASSQAGGAFSGANVLTF. In DNA, the CDR3 is TGTGCCAGCAGCCAAGCAGGGGGCGCCTTTTCTGGGGCCAACGTCCTGACTTTC.